This T cell receptor (beta chain) stems from a study of beta chain features in type 1 diabetes. General study results and limits: Type 1 diabetes patients had TCRB CDR3s that were shorter (moderately but significantly so) in all four CD4+ subsets.

Expressed TCRB transcripts were sequenced because the entire RNA isolate underwent reverse transcription. Produced via immunoSEQ multiplex PCR; TCRdb's table is partial and in-frame only. The table includes roughly 260,000 clones, 20% detected once. The CDR3 covers 13 residues. Germline V lookup: CDR1 LNHNV, CDR2 YYDKDF (reference sequence). Trimming pared 2 bases from V and 4 bases from J, leaving 8 bases between. Worth noting for this clone: Its antigen is unknown.

This TCR was recovered from a woman aged 40 to 55 with type 1 diabetes. V is TRBV15 and J is TRBJ1-2; unclear D gene. The sequenced sample consisted of naive CD4+ T cells from blood. CDR3 DNA: TGTGCCACCAGCAGAACGGCGGCCTATGGCTACACCTTC. Translation: CATSRTAAYGYTF.